These 26 T cell receptor beta chains were all obtained from the same sample, sequenced in a study of control samples from healthy donors and cancer patients (dated by TCRdb to the early 2020s). The library was built by means of the immunoSEQ multiplex PCR assay. Not all clones reach the TCRdb copy of this immuneACCESS table, which keeps in-frame sequences only. Checked studies attribute under half of the gap to unresolved V genes and leave the rest unexplained. For this sample there are some 140,000 clones; about 90% appear just once. The top ten constitute approximately 8% of the sample. Sample: PBMCs. The receptors originated from a man aged 45-65 years with head and neck cancer.

The J gene is TRBJ2-7, the V gene TRBV18; D may be TRBD2 (5 bases). Germline values: CDR1 KGHSH, CDR2 LQKENI. This CDR3 contains 14 residues. V was trimmed by 0 bases and J by 2 bases, leaving 8 bases between them. CDR3 DNA sequence: TGTGCCAGCTCACCACCGGACTTCCCCTACGAGCAGTACTTC. This codes for CASSPPDFPYEQYF.

CDR3 DNA sequence: TGCGCCAGCAGTGAGACAGGGATAAATTCACCCCTCCACTTT. Residues: CASSETGINSPLHF. The chain links TRBV10-1 to TRBJ1-6; D might be TRBD1 (6 bases). The germline V and J ends were trimmed by 2 bases and 7 bases, with 9 bases remaining between them. Per the germline V gene, CDR1 is WNHNN and CDR2 is SYGVQD (reference sequence). The CDR3 has 14 residues.

This chain links TRBV5-1 with TRBJ1-5; 8 nucleotides align to TRBD1. This CDR3 has 15 amino acids. V was clipped by 4 bases and J by 2 bases; unmatched bases: 5. Germline V gene sequence: CDR1 SGHRS, CDR2 YFSETQ. This CDR3 reads CASSPGTGGNQPQHF. The CDR3, as DNA: TGCGCCAGCAGCCCCGGGACAGGAGGCAATCAGCCCCAGCATTTT.

CDR3 in amino acids: CASSLAGTGRGVSTDTQYF. CDR3 bases: TGTGCCAGCAGTTTGGCGGGGACAGGGAGGGGGGTTAGCACAGATACGCAGTATTTT. The V and J genes are TRBV27 and TRBJ2-3, with 9 bases lining up with TRBD1. V trimming: 3 bases; J trimming: 0 bases; junction bases outside the gene matches: 13. The CDR3 length is 19 residues. Per the germline V gene, CDR1 is MNHEY and CDR2 is SMNVEV (reference sequence).

This clone came up many times. V and J are TRBV5-1 and TRBJ1-3; D possibly corresponds to TRBD1 (5 bases). Germline V lookup: CDR1 SGHRS, CDR2 YFSETQ. CDR3 size: 16 residues. Trimming stripped 3 bases from V and 2 bases from J, with 15 bases between. The CDR3 region is CASSSDPGIAGNTIYF. The CDR3, as DNA: TGCGCCAGCAGCTCCGACCCAGGGATTGCTGGAAACACCATATATTTT.

The table lists this clone with a count of one. V gene TRBV10-3 combines with J gene TRBJ1-1; unclear D gene. V lost 2 bases and J lost 10, with 20 bases in between. CDR1 and CDR2 (germline): ENHRY, SYGVKD. The CDR3 totals 15 residues. The CDR3 spells CAISEGGGRASGAFF. The DNA of the CDR3 is TGTGCCATCAGTGAGGGTGGAGGGAGAGCCTCCGGAGCTTTCTTT.

V and J are TRBV27 and TRBJ2-7; D remains unclear. V was pared by 5 bases and J by 2 bases, with 7 bases between. The germline V gene has CDR1 MNHEY and CDR2 SMNVEV (reference sequence). The CDR3 has 12 residues. The CDR3 is CASSPTPYEQYF. CDR3 nucleotides: TGTGCCAGCAGTCCGACACCCTACGAGCAGTACTTC.

This clone appeared once. The rearrangement uses TRBV2 and TRBJ2-2, with D possibly TRBD2 on 6 matching bases. V lost 4 bases to trimming and J lost 4 bases, with 13 bases between them. CDR3 length: 15 amino acids. Germline CDR1 is SNHLY and CDR2 is FYNNEI. CDR3 protein: CASSGRGMGTGELFF. CDR3 sequence (DNA): TGTGCCAGCAGTGGGCGGGGAATGGGCACCGGGGAGCTGTTTTTT.

This chain links TRBV2 with TRBJ1-2; 7 bases line up with TRBD1. The CDR3 runs 14 residues. V gave up 6 bases and J gave up 8 bases; unmatched junction bases: 12. Germline V gene lookup returns CDR1 SNHLY and CDR2 FYNNEI. This CDR3 is CASSVQGRLSGYTF. CDR3 DNA sequence: TGTGCCAGCAGCGTACAGGGGAGGTTGAGCGGCTACACCTTC.

This clone was seen only a few times. This chain connects TRBV18 to TRBJ1-1; D may be TRBD1 (6 bases). V lost 0 bases and J 0 bases, leaving 14 bases between the germline ends. The germline gives CDR1 KGHSH, CDR2 LQKENI. CDR3 length: 17 residues. This CDR3 is CASSPPGADLMNTEAFF. DNA for the CDR3: TGTGCCAGCTCACCACCGGGGGCAGATCTCATGAACACTGAAGCTTTCTTT. The full variable domain, in which reference TRBV18 and TRBJ1-1 provide the parts outside the CDR3, is NAGVMQNPRHLVRRRGQEARLRCSPMKGHSHVYWYRQLPEEGLKFMVYLQKENIIDESGMPKERFSAEFPKEGPSILRIQQVVRGDSAAYFCASSPPGADLMNTEAFFGQGTRLTVV.

The rearrangement joins TRBV5-1 to TRBJ1-6, with 7 bases matching TRBD1. Trimming took 5 bases from V and 8 from J; bases not matched to a gene: 10. The CDR3 has 15 residues. Germline values: CDR1 SGHRS, CDR2 YFSETQ. CDR3 DNA: TGCGCCAGCAGTAAAGGACAGGTCTCCCATTCACCCCTCCACTTT. It translates to CASSKGQVSHSPLHF.

The chain uses TRBV7-9 and TRBJ1-2; 7 bases map to TRBD1. From germline, CDR1 is SEHNR and CDR2 FQNEAQ (reference sequence). Germline trimming cut 5 bases from V and 4 bases from J; bases unmatched to any gene: 7. The CDR3 has 14 amino acids. CDR3 in amino acids: CASSQRTGAYGYTF. The CDR3 DNA is TGTGCCAGCAGCCAACGGACAGGAGCCTATGGCTACACCTTC.

This chain joins TRBV7-9 and TRBJ2-5; D is unresolved. Looked up from germline, CDR1 is SEHNR and CDR2 is FQNEAQ (reference sequence). The CDR3 totals 14 residues. V lost 1 base and J lost 1, with 7 bases in between. CDR3 in DNA: TGTGCCAGCAGCTTAGGCTTAGCCCAAGAGACCCAGTACTTC. As protein: CASSLGLAQETQYF.

This clone has a single count. This rearrangement joins TRBV28 to TRBJ1-1, with D unclear. Germline CDR1 MDHEN, CDR2 SYDVKM. The CDR3 runs to 13 residues. The V end was cut by 6 bases, the J end by 1 base, with 9 bases between. CDR3: CASSKGRNTEAFF. The CDR3 region has the DNA TGTGCCAGCAGCAAAGGGCGGAACACTGAAGCTTTCTTT.

The chain uses TRBV29-1 and TRBJ1-4; D not certain. This CDR3 contains 12 residues. Germline CDR1 is SQVTM and CDR2 is ANQGSEA. Trimming pared 5 bases from V and 8 bases from J, leaving 12 bases between. The CDR3 sequence: CSVRSYGEKLFF. The CDR3 region has the DNA TGCAGCGTTAGGAGTTATGGGGAAAAACTGTTTTTT.

The V gene is TRBV27, the J gene TRBJ2-7; either TRBD1 or TRBD2 may supply D (6 bases each). Looked up from germline, CDR1 is MNHEY and CDR2 is SMNVEV (reference sequence). V dropped 5 bases and J dropped 6 bases, with 14 bases sitting between them. This CDR3 has 13 residues. This chain's CDR3 is CASSPFGGREQYF. CDR3 DNA sequence: TGTGCCAGCAGTCCTTTCGGGGGCCGCGAGCAGTACTTC.

The chain is built from TRBV5-8 and TRBJ1-3; D is undetermined. Between the trimmed V and J ends, which lost 4 bases and 4 bases, there was a span of 18 bases. This CDR3 spans 16 amino acids. CDR1 and CDR2 from the germline V gene are SGHTS and YDEGEE. The CDR3, as DNA: TGTGCCAGCAGCGCTCCTGTGGGCCTAGGAGGAAACACCATATATTTT. It specifies CASSAPVGLGGNTIYF.

The rearrangement joins TRBV19 to TRBJ1-4, with no clear D. This CDR3 comprises 11 residues. From germline, CDR1 is LNHDA and CDR2 SQIVND (reference sequence). V was shortened by 4 bases and J by 10 bases, with 7 bases between the two germline ends. CDR3 sequence (DNA): TGTGCCAGTAGTAGGGCAAGAAAACTGTTTTTT. This sequence encodes CASSRARKLFF.

V and J are TRBV7-8 and TRBJ1-1; 7 bases fit TRBD1. The V and J ends lost 1 base and 1 base, in that order; junction bases with no gene match: 12. The CDR3 extends over 18 amino acids. Germline-derived CDR1 and CDR2 are SGHVS and FQNEAQ. The CDR3 sequence is CASSLVGSSGQQNTEAFF. The CDR3 nucleotides read TGTGCCAGCAGCTTAGTGGGGTCGTCGGGACAGCAGAACACTGAAGCTTTCTTT.

The CDR3 loop reads CASSVTGSSYEQYF. The CDR3 DNA is TGTGCCAGCAGCGTAACAGGTTCTTCCTACGAGCAGTACTTC. This chain uses TRBV9 with TRBJ2-7, with D perhaps matching TRBD1 (5 bases). This CDR3 is 14 amino acids long. Germline V gene sequence: CDR1 SGDLS, CDR2 YYNGEE. The V end was cut by 1 base, the J end by 1 base, with 9 bases between. Full variable domain (remainder filled in from reference TRBV9 and TRBJ2-7): DSGVTQTPKHLITATGQRVTLRCSPRSGDLSVYWYQQSLDQGLQFLIQYYNGEERAKGNILERFSAQQFPDLHSELNLSSLELGDSALYFCASSVTGSSYEQYFGPGTRLTVT.

This clone was seen only a few times. The chain uses TRBV9 and TRBJ2-1; 12 nucleotides agree with TRBD2. J gave up 10 bases and V 5 bases, and 13 bases lay outside the gene matches. Germline V gene sequence: CDR1 SGDLS, CDR2 YYNGEE. CDR3 length equals 16 residues. The CDR3 nucleotides read TGTGCCAGCAGACCCCTAGCGGGGGGGTGGGAAGAGGAGCAGTTCTTC. Protein: CASRPLAGGWEEEQFF.

This chain links TRBV30 with TRBJ2-1; D unclear. Germline V gene sequence: CDR1 GTSNPN, CDR2 SVGIG (reference sequence). This CDR3 comprises 14 residues. V was cut by 4 bases and J by 0 bases, with 10 bases left in between. The CDR3 here is CAWKGPSSYNEQFF. The DNA for the CDR3 is TGTGCCTGGAAGGGCCCTAGCTCCTACAATGAGCAGTTCTTC.

This rearrangement joins TRBV4-1 to TRBJ2-1; D could derive from TRBD1 or TRBD2 (5 bases each). The V end was cut by 7 bases, the J end by 2 bases, with 24 bases between. The CDR3 contains 18 residues. CDR1 MGHRA and CDR2 YSYEKL come from the germline V gene. The CDR3 is CASNRGWGRTGPYNEQFF. For the CDR3, the DNA is TGCGCCAGCAACCGCGGGTGGGGCAGAACAGGCCCCTACAATGAGCAGTTCTTC.

The rearrangement joins TRBV28 to TRBJ1-1; maybe TRBD1 (5 bases). CDR3 length: 13 residues. V gave up 4 bases and J gave up 3 bases, with 9 bases separating them. Germline CDR1 MDHEN, CDR2 SYDVKM. The CDR3 loop reads CASSSQGDTEAFF. The CDR3 DNA reads as TGTGCCAGCAGTTCCCAGGGAGACACTGAAGCTTTCTTT.

J is TRBJ2-1 and V is TRBV27; 11 nucleotides match TRBD2. With 5 bases clipped from V and 0 bases from J, the junction kept 12 bases outside the gene matches. CDR3 length equals 19 residues. Looked up from germline, CDR1 is MNHEY and CDR2 is SMNVEV (reference sequence). The CDR3: CASSPLAGVLRSSYNEQFF. The CDR3 bases are TGTGCCAGCAGTCCACTAGCGGGAGTGCTTAGGAGCTCCTACAATGAGCAGTTCTTC.

The chain uses TRBV14 and TRBJ1-1; D gene unclear. CDR3 length equals 13 residues. Trimming took 1 base from V and 8 from J, leaving 11 bases between them. The germline gives CDR1 SGHDN, CDR2 FVKESK. CDR3 residues: CASSQVARAEAFF. DNA for the CDR3: TGTGCCAGCAGCCAAGTGGCGCGGGCAGAAGCTTTCTTT.